The subject of this entry is one T cell receptor (beta chain). Its matching antigen is unknown. Germline values: CDR1 SGDLS, CDR2 YYNGEE. Trimming removed 4 bases from V and 3 bases from J, with 19 bases in between. The CDR3 sequence is 16 residues long. This sample is drawn from a study of cytomegalovirus exposure and HLA in healthy donors. Study findings and constraints: Later work found most CMV-associated TCR beta chains apparently HLA-restricted. The study recorded 160 or so TCR beta chains that were cytomegalovirus-associated. Accurate prediction of most subjects' HLA-A and HLA-B alleles from TCR beta sequences was reported.

60 Vbeta and 13 Jbeta primers were used in PCR. The repertoire was sequenced with immunoSEQ multiplex PCR; TCRdb's copy has only in-frame clones and lacks some. The sample has fewer than 250,000 clones, roughly four fifths seen once; the top ten hold about 1.8%. The chain recombines TRBV9 with TRBJ1-1, with a tentative D call TRBD1 (5 bases). Sequenced material: PBMCs. The sequence was obtained from a man in his late teens or twenties in good health and CMV-seronegative. As DNA, the CDR3 is TGTGCCAGCAGCCCTCGCCGACTCCTGACAGACACTGAAGCTTTCTTT. This sequence encodes CASSPRRLLTDTEAFF.